One T cell receptor (beta chain) is described in this entry. Its antigen is as yet unknown. The data belong to a study of radiation and T cells in renal cell carcinoma. Study background: Nephrectomy followed 15 Gy stereotactic body radiation by 4 weeks.

Notes on the study in general: Top tumor clonotypes rose in blood 2 weeks post-radiation, then contracted.

Assay: immunoSEQ multiplex PCR; the TCRdb copy retains only in-frame clones and omits some. The data show some 150,000 clones, over 80% seen once. This CDR3 is 14 amino acids long. With 4 bases removed from V and 1 base from J, the gap between germline ends came to 10 bases. Germline-derived CDR1 and CDR2 are MNHEY and SMNVEV (reference sequence). Time point described: blood 2 weeks post-SBRT. Treatment in this sample: 15 Gy SBRT to primary tumor, nephrectomy 4 weeks later. Sequenced here: blood, sampled from a patient whose treatment included radiotherapy and nephrectomy. J is TRBJ1-1 and V is TRBV27; no reliable D call. This receptor was taken from a woman in her fifties or sixties with renal cell carcinoma. The DNA for the CDR3 is TGTGCCAGCAGTTGGCGGGCTCAGAACACTGAAGCTTTCTTT. Amino acid sequence: CASSWRAQNTEAFF.